A selection of T cell receptor beta chains follows, all from one sample in a study of tumor-infiltrating lymphocytes in localized non-small cell lung cancer. TCRdb's table, derived via immunoSEQ multiplex PCR, lists solely in-frame clones and lacks some. Here the sample spans 25,000 to 30,000 clones, 70% to 90% being singletons. The sequencing sample was made of lung tumor tissue. The receptors here all came from a human donor with non-small cell lung cancer. CDR3s include the opening cysteine and the closing phenylalanine or tryptophan. The D gene is left open where the match is weak. Clone size, where shown, is once, few, many, or a class for clones that have expanded.

size: -
D: TRBD1
J: TRBJ1-6
V: TRBV5-1
DNA: TGCGCCAGCAGCTCTGAACAGGGGGGAAATTCACCCCTCCACTTT
CDR3: CASSSEQGGNSPLHF

size: -
D: -
J: TRBJ1-1
V: TRBV7-2
DNA: TGTGCCAGCAGCACAACAGGGAGGAACACTGAAGCTTTCTTT
CDR3: CASSTTGRNTEAFF

size: once
D: TRBD1
J: TRBJ2-3
V: TRBV5-1
DNA: TGCGCCAGCCGGACAGGGCCAACAGATACGCAGTATTTT
CDR3: CASRTGPTDTQYF

size: -
D: TRBD1
J: TRBJ1-1
V: TRBV4-2
DNA: TGTGCCAGCAGCCAAGATTATCTCCTCCAGACAGGGGGCGGGAGAGACACTGAAGCTTTCTTT
CDR3: CASSQDYLLQTGGGRDTEAFF

size: -
D: TRBD1
J: TRBJ1-5
V: TRBV7-2
DNA: TGTGCCAGCAGCGCGACAGGGAGGAATCAGCCCCAGCATTTT
CDR3: CASSATGRNQPQHF

size: -
D: -
J: TRBJ1-5
V: TRBV29-1
DNA: TGCAGCGCAAGCTCGACTGTAGGCAATCAGCCCCAGCATTTT
CDR3: CSASSTVGNQPQHF

size: -
D: -
J: TRBJ2-1
V: TRBV14
DNA: TGTGCCAGCAGCCAAGGGGCAGGGAGGATCTACAATGAGCAGTTCTTC
CDR3: CASSQGAGRIYNEQFF

size: few
D: TRBD1
J: TRBJ1-6
V: TRBV4-3
DNA: TGCGCCAGCAGCCAGGAGGGACAGAGAAATTCACCCCTCCACTTT
CDR3: CASSQEGQRNSPLHF

size: -
D: -
J: TRBJ1-5
V: TRBV7-2
DNA: TGTGCCAGCAGCTTAGGGATATTCGGGGGGCTAAATCAGCCCCAGCATTTT
CDR3: CASSLGIFGGLNQPQHF

size: -
D: -
J: TRBJ2-5
V: TRBV9
DNA: TGTGCCAGCGGAAGGGGCCAGCAAGAGACCCAGTACTTC
CDR3: CASGRGQQETQYF

size: -
D: -
J: TRBJ1-3
V: TRBV30
DNA: TGTGCCTGGAGTCTGAGATCCGGAAACACCATATATTTT
CDR3: CAWSLRSGNTIYF

size: -
D: TRBD1
J: TRBJ1-5
V: TRBV6-1
DNA: TGTGCCAGCAGTGCCAACAGGGGCGGTCAGCCCCAGCATTTT
CDR3: CASSANRGGQPQHF

size: -
D: -
J: TRBJ1-4
V: TRBV4-1
DNA: TGCGCCAGCAGCCAAGTTGGGACTAATGAAAAACTGTTTTTT
CDR3: CASSQVGTNEKLFF

size: -
D: -
J: TRBJ1-5
V: TRBV30
DNA: TGTGCCTGGAGTGTGAAACGGGGGGGGTCCTACAATCAGCCCCAGCATTTT
CDR3: CAWSVKRGGSYNQPQHF

size: -
D: -
J: TRBJ1-2
V: TRBV6-6
DNA: TGTGCCAGCAGCTCCTGGGGGGGCGAGGGCTACACCTTC
CDR3: CASSSWGGEGYTF

size: -
D: -
J: TRBJ2-3
V: TRBV6-5
DNA: TGTGCCAGCAGTTCCCCACAGGGCGCAGATACGCAGTATTTT
CDR3: CASSSPQGADTQYF

size: -
D: TRBD1
J: TRBJ1-1
V: TRBV7-8
DNA: TGTGCCAGCAGCTTAGGTACTGGGACAGCTGAAGCTTTCTTT
CDR3: CASSLGTGTAEAFF

size: -
D: -
J: TRBJ1-2
V: TRBV18
DNA: TGTGCCAGCTCACCCGAGACAGGAGCTAACTATGGCTACACCTTC
CDR3: CASSPETGANYGYTF

size: -
D: TRBD1
J: TRBJ1-6
V: TRBV27
DNA: TGTGCCAGCACCCTTAGGAGGGGGCGCTCCTATAATTCACCCCTCCACTTT
CDR3: CASTLRRGRSYNSPLHF

size: -
D: -
J: TRBJ2-7
V: TRBV29-1
DNA: TGCAGCGTTGCTCGGCAGGGCTACGAGCAGTACTTC
CDR3: CSVARQGYEQYF

size: -
D: TRBD1
J: TRBJ2-1
V: TRBV7-2
DNA: TGTGCCAGCAGCCAAGACAGGGACCATGAGCAGTTCTTC
CDR3: CASSQDRDHEQFF

size: -
D: -
J: TRBJ1-2
V: TRBV20-1
DNA: TGCAGTGCTAGAGCCTCCTATGGCTACACCTTC
CDR3: CSARASYGYTF

size: -
D: TRBD1
J: TRBJ2-7
V: TRBV27
DNA: TGTGCCAGCAGTTCCGGTAGGGGGGGGACAGGGTCTTACGAGCAGTACTTC
CDR3: CASSSGRGGTGSYEQYF

size: few
D: TRBD1
J: TRBJ2-7
V: TRBV7-6
DNA: TGTGCCAGCAGCCCCTCGACAGGGAGCTACGAGCAGTACTTC
CDR3: CASSPSTGSYEQYF

size: -
D: -
J: TRBJ2-2
V: TRBV9
DNA: TGTGCCAGCAGCGTAGGGTGGGCAGCGAACACCGGGGAGCTGTTTTTT
CDR3: CASSVGWAANTGELFF

size: -
D: -
J: TRBJ2-5
V: TRBV6-1
DNA: TGTGCCAGCAGTAAACCTAACAGGGTCCAAGAGACCCAGTACTTC
CDR3: CASSKPNRVQETQYF

size: -
D: -
J: TRBJ2-3
V: TRBV27
DNA: TGTGCCAGCAGTTCTGGGGGGGGCGGTACGCAGTATTTT
CDR3: CASSSGGGGTQYF

size: -
D: -
J: TRBJ2-2
V: TRBV5-5
DNA: TGTGCCAGCAGCTTTGAAGGCAGGAACACCGGGGAGCTGTTTTTT
CDR3: CASSFEGRNTGELFF

size: -
D: TRBD1
J: TRBJ1-1
V: TRBV15
DNA: TGTGCCACCAGCAGGGACAGGCTAAACACTGAAGCTTTCTTT
CDR3: CATSRDRLNTEAFF

size: -
D: -
J: TRBJ1-6
V: TRBV30
DNA: TGTGCCTCCACGCTCACCGGGACAAACAATTCACCCCTCCACTTT
CDR3: CASTLTGTNNSPLHF

size: once
D: -
J: TRBJ1-5
V: TRBV6-6
DNA: TGTGCCAGCAGTTCCAGGGAGCCCCAATCGCCCCAGCATTTT
CDR3: CASSSREPQSPQHF

size: -
D: -
J: TRBJ1-2
V: TRBV7-2
DNA: TGTGCCAGCAGCTCGGGACTTGAGTATGGCTACACCTTC
CDR3: CASSSGLEYGYTF

size: -
D: -
J: TRBJ1-4
V: TRBV18
DNA: TGTGCCAGCTTTACAGCAGGGCCCGAAAAACTGTTTTTT
CDR3: CASFTAGPEKLFF

size: -
D: -
J: TRBJ2-7
V: TRBV19
DNA: TGTGCCAGTAGTATTGGAGACGAAAGAGTTTACGAGCAGTACTTC
CDR3: CASSIGDERVYEQYF

size: once
D: TRBD2
J: TRBJ2-1
V: TRBV7-6
DNA: TGTGCCAGCAGCTTACAAGCGGGGGCTTACAATGAGCAGTTCTTC
CDR3: CASSLQAGAYNEQFF

size: -
D: -
J: TRBJ1-6
V: TRBV7-9
DNA: TGTGCCAGCAGCTTAGGTGGTTCACCCCTCCACTTT
CDR3: CASSLGGSPLHF

size: -
D: TRBD2
J: TRBJ2-2
V: TRBV6-6
DNA: TGTGCCAGCCGGCAAGCGGGGGCGAACACCGGGGAGCTGTTTTTT
CDR3: CASRQAGANTGELFF

size: -
D: -
J: TRBJ2-2
V: TRBV7-6
DNA: TGTGCCAGCAGCTCCGGGTCCCTTGGCACCGGGGAGCTGTTTTTT
CDR3: CASSSGSLGTGELFF

size: -
D: TRBD2
J: TRBJ2-1
V: TRBV11-2
DNA: TGTGCCAGCAGCTCCTATAGCGGGGGGTACAATGAGCAGTTCTTC
CDR3: CASSSYSGGYNEQFF

size: -
D: -
J: TRBJ1-1
V: TRBV2
DNA: TGTGCCAGCAGTGAATTGGAGGACACTGAAGCTTTCTTT
CDR3: CASSELEDTEAFF

size: -
D: TRBD1
J: TRBJ1-2
V: TRBV7-9
DNA: TGTGCCAGCAGATCAACAGGGGCCTGGGGCTACACCTTC
CDR3: CASRSTGAWGYTF

size: -
D: TRBD2
J: TRBJ2-5
V: TRBV6-6
DNA: TGTGCCAGCAGCATCGGACTAGCGGGGGGGCAAGAGACCCAGTACTTC
CDR3: CASSIGLAGGQETQYF

size: -
D: -
J: TRBJ1-4
V: TRBV29-1
DNA: TGCAGCGTTGTTGGCTCCGGTAATGAAAAACTGTTTTTT
CDR3: CSVVGSGNEKLFF

size: once
D: TRBD1
J: TRBJ2-1
V: TRBV7-2
DNA: TGTGCCAGCAGCTTAGAGGGGGCCCCCAGCTCCTACAATGAGCAGTTCTTC
CDR3: CASSLEGAPSSYNEQFF

size: -
D: -
J: TRBJ1-1
V: TRBV13
DNA: TGTGCCAGCAGCCATGAAGAATCCCTTACTGGTTTGGCTGAAGCTTTCTTT
CDR3: CASSHEESLTGLAEAFF

size: -
D: -
J: TRBJ1-1
V: TRBV5-1
DNA: TGCGCCAGCAGCTTGAACGGGGATTTCACTGAAGCTTTCTTT
CDR3: CASSLNGDFTEAFF

size: -
D: -
J: TRBJ1-2
V: TRBV30
DNA: TGTGCCTGGAGTGTCGGTCAGATCTATGGCTACACCTTC
CDR3: CAWSVGQIYGYTF

size: -
D: -
J: TRBJ2-7
V: TRBV7-2
DNA: TGTGCCAGCAGCTTTTTTTCGGGCGAGCAGTACTTC
CDR3: CASSFFSGEQYF

size: -
D: -
J: TRBJ1-1
V: TRBV7-9
DNA: TGTGCCAGCAGCTTAAAGACAGGGAACACTGAAGCTTTCTTT
CDR3: CASSLKTGNTEAFF

size: -
D: -
J: TRBJ2-5
V: TRBV9
DNA: TGTGCCAGCAGCGTAATGACAGCAGCACAAGAGACCCAGTACTTC
CDR3: CASSVMTAAQETQYF

size: -
D: -
J: TRBJ1-5
V: TRBV2
DNA: TGTGCCAGCAGTTCAGAGGCTAGCAATCAGCCCCAGCATTTT
CDR3: CASSSEASNQPQHF

size: -
D: TRBD1
J: TRBJ2-6
V: TRBV6-5
DNA: TGTGCCAGCAGACAGGGGGCGCAGGGGGCCAACGTCCTGACTTTC
CDR3: CASRQGAQGANVLTF

size: -
D: -
J: TRBJ2-5
V: TRBV6-5
DNA: TGTGCCAGCAGTTACTCTTGGAAACAAGAGACCCAGTACTTC
CDR3: CASSYSWKQETQYF

size: -
D: TRBD2
J: TRBJ2-1
V: TRBV5-1
DNA: TGCGCCAGCAGCCCCCAACTAGCGGCCTCCTACAATGAGCAGTTCTTC
CDR3: CASSPQLAASYNEQFF

size: few
D: TRBD1
J: TRBJ1-6
V: TRBV25-1
DNA: TGTGCCAGCACTTCTGGACAGGGGTATTCACCCCTCCACTTT
CDR3: CASTSGQGYSPLHF

size: few
D: TRBD1
J: TRBJ2-7
V: TRBV7-2
DNA: TGTGCCAGCAGCCCGTACATGGGACAGGGGGCGGACGAGCAGTACTTC
CDR3: CASSPYMGQGADEQYF

size: -
D: -
J: TRBJ2-7
V: TRBV5-1
DNA: TGCGCCAGCAGCTTGGACACCTTTGGGGACTACGAGCAGTACTTC
CDR3: CASSLDTFGDYEQYF

size: -
D: -
J: TRBJ1-3
V: TRBV28
DNA: TGTGCCAGCAGTCCTGGGGGCAGTCGAGCTGGAAACACCATATATTTT
CDR3: CASSPGGSRAGNTIYF

size: -
D: -
J: TRBJ1-4
V: TRBV5-4
DNA: TGTGCCAGCAGGGACATCAACTATGAAAAACTGTTTTTT
CDR3: CASRDINYEKLFF

size: few
D: -
J: TRBJ2-2
V: TRBV6-4
DNA: TGTGCCAGCAGTGATGAGGGCCCCACCGGGGAGCTGTTTTTT
CDR3: CASSDEGPTGELFF